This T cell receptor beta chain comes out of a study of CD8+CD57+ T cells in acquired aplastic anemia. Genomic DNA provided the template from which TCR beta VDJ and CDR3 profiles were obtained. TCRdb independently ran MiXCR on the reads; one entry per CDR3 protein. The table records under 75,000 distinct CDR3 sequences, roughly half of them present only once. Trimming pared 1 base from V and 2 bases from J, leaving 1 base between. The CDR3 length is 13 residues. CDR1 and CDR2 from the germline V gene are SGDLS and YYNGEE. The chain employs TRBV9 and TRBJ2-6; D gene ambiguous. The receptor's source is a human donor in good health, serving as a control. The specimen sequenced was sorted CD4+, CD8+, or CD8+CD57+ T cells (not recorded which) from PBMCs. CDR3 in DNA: TGTGCCAGCAGCGTACCTGGGGCCAACGTCCTGACTTTC. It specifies CASSVPGANVLTF.